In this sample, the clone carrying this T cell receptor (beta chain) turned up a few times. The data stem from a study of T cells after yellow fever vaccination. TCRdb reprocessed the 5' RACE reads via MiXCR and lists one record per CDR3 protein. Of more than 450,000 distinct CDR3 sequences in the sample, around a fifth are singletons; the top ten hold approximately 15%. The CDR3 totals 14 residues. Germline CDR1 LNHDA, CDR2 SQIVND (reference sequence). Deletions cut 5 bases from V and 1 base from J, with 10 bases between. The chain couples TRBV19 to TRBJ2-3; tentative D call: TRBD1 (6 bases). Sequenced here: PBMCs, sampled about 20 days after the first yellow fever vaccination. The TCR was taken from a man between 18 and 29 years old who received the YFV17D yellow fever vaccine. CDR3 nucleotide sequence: TGTGCCAGTAGTGTTCAGGGGCGCACAGATACGCAGTATTTT. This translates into CASSVQGRTDTQYF.